This T cell receptor beta chain was sequenced in a study of CD8 T cells in ankylosing spondylitis (TCRdb year 2017). Background for the entire study: To find TCR variants linked to disease, the study profiled T cell receptor beta repertoires in ankylosing spondylitis patients and healthy donors. The whole study cohort included 108 healthy donors and about two dozen ankylosing spondylitis patients. Peripheral blood samples were taken, and synovial fluid was additionally collected from ankylosing spondylitis patients. Overall results and qualifications from the work: Blood from ankylosing spondylitis patients appeared to be characterized by a TCR beta motif made up of seven or eight highly homologous amino acid variants. Some motif variants were previously reported in synovial fluid and blood of reactive arthritis patients, suggesting common disease-initiation mechanisms. The disease-linked clones were reported to be significantly enriched in matched synovial fluid samples from ankylosing spondylitis patients. A CD8+ phenotype was shown by the disease-linked clones, which were found at relatively low frequencies in peripheral blood.

The CDR3 runs 14 residues from the cysteine to the phenylalanine. The kept DNA is CDR3 alone, 42 bases in frame from the first base. V is clipped by 0 bases and J by 5 bases, and the sequence between their germline boundaries is 10 bases long. CDR1 and CDR2 were assigned from the germline V gene (reference sequence) as SEHNR and FQNEAQ. Sequencer: Illumina HiSeq 2500. Quantitative 5'-RACE with molecular barcodes was used to prepare TCR beta libraries. As for the authors' bioinformatics: A new computational method, built on a probabilistic model of VDJ rearrangement, was used to identify disease-linked TCR variants. Using fastp trimming at Q25 and MiXCR clonotype assembly, TCRdb reanalyzed the public sequencing data and kept in-frame beta chains. Each CDR3 protein appears once, grouped with its most common genes and DNA. It is TCRdb's table, rather than the study itself, that gives the V and J calls and clone size. The sample table shows 350,000 or so distinct CDR3 sequences, and 6.5% to 10% are seen once. About 14% of the sample is taken by the ten largest.

This clonotype appeared many times. The antigen this receptor binds is unknown. Per-base qualities were not stored, and no clone one base away is much larger. This sequence uses TRBV7-9 and TRBJ1-1; the D gene assignment is ambiguous. The sequence derives from a male donor with ankylosing spondylitis. The material sequenced was blood, either unsorted or a sorted T cell fraction (not recorded which). The DNA is as follows: TGTGCCAGCAGCTTAGCCCGTGGTTGGACTGAAGCTTTCTTT. Its product reads: CASSLARGWTEAFF.